This T cell receptor beta chain was identified in a study of shared clonotypes between healthy human individuals. Background on the study: CD4 naive cells filled three plates per donor, CD4 memory three, CD8 naive two and CD8 memory one. Study-wide results and caveats: Clonotypes shared by all four sorted-subset donors had higher generation probabilities than non-shared clonotypes.

The CDR3 is 11 residues long. V was trimmed by 5 bases and J by 15 bases, leaving 14 bases between them. CDR1 is MDHEN, CDR2 SYDVKM, per germline. This clone was counted between two and nine times. Its antigen remains unknown. CD45RA-negative memory and CD45RA+ naive subsets were split from the CD4+ cells. TCRdb's table, derived via immunoSEQ multiplex PCR, lists solely in-frame clones and lacks some. The sample lists 800,000 to 1,200,000 clones; about 80% were seen once. This TCR came from a man aged 18 to 30 in good health. Some clones in this sample may be carry-over from other donors' samples. The chain employs TRBV28 and TRBJ2-4; D not resolved. The sample was memory CD4+ T cells from PBMCs. The subset: CD45RA-negative fraction. The CDR3 sequence: CASSTTFARYF. CDR3 bases: TGTGCCAGCAGTACCACATTCGCGCGGTACTTC. Variable domain in full (rest from reference TRBV28 and TRBJ2-4): DVKVTQSSRYLVKRTGEKVFLECVQDMDHENMFWYRQDPGLGLRLIYFSYDVKMKEKGDIPEGYSVSREKKERFSLILESASTNQTSMYLCASSTTFARYFGAGTRLSVL.